This TCR beta chain was observed in a study of blood T cell repertoires in COVID-19. TCRdb's table, derived via immunoSEQ multiplex PCR, lists solely in-frame clones and lacks some. The sample has under 250,000 clones; approximately 85% are singletons. The CDR3 sequence is 16 residues long. Germline V gene sequence: CDR1 SGHKS, CDR2 YYEKEE (reference sequence). Unmatched junction bases numbered 8, after V lost 4 bases and J lost 1 base. This chain uses TRBV5-5 with TRBJ1-1; the match to TRBD1 covers 9 bases. This sequence originates from a woman between 45 and 65 years old with active or convalescent COVID-19. Input material: peripheral blood. CDR3 in DNA: TGTGCCAGCAGCCTAATACCGGGACAGGGGAACACTGAAGCTTTCTTT. Its protein is CASSLIPGQGNTEAFF.